Listed below are T cell receptor beta chains from one sample, sequenced in a study of shared clonotypes between healthy human individuals. The table came from immunoSEQ multiplex PCR; TCRdb's copy has only in-frame clones and leaves some out. The table records about 2.5 million clones, around 90% of them present only once. The sample taken for sequencing was naive CD4+ T cells from PBMCs. These receptors originate from a man aged 18 to 30 in good health. Some clones in this sample may be carry-over from other donors' samples. The CDR3 runs from the conserved cysteine through the conserved F or W. The order of the fields is CDR3 protein, CDR3 DNA, clone size, J gene, V gene, D gene. The D gene is left open where the match is weak. For some rows the clone size is stated as once, few or many, or as a class when expanded; others skip it.

CDR3: CASSEGRLAGSYTEAFF
DNA: TGCGCCAGCAGTGAGGGGAGGTTGGCAGGGTCGTACACTGAAGCTTTCTTT
size: NA
J: TRBJ1-1
V: TRBV10-1
D: NA

CDR3: CASGTLIETNEQFF
DNA: TGTGCCAGCGGGACTCTAATTGAAACAAATGAGCAGTTCTTC
size: NA
J: TRBJ2-1
V: TRBV7-9
D: NA

CDR3: CASGTGLRYGYTF
DNA: TGTGCCAGCGGAACAGGCCTAAGATATGGCTACACCTTC
size: NA
J: TRBJ1-2
V: TRBV19
D: NA

CDR3: CASSSTSGRNLGQFF
DNA: TGTGCCAGCAGCTCCACTAGCGGGAGGAACTTGGGGCAGTTCTTC
size: NA
J: TRBJ2-1
V: TRBV7-3
D: TRBD2

CDR3: CASTSARAEAFF
DNA: TGTGCCAGCACCTCCGCTCGGGCTGAAGCTTTCTTT
size: NA
J: TRBJ1-1
V: TRBV27
D: NA

CDR3: CASSREGSGRAEQFF
DNA: TGTGCCAGCAGCCGTGAGGGTAGCGGGAGGGCCGAGCAGTTCTTC
size: NA
J: TRBJ2-1
V: TRBV6-4
D: TRBD2

CDR3: CASSSPLVRDTQYF
DNA: TGTGCCAGCAGTTCCCCCCTGGTAAGAGATACGCAGTATTTT
size: NA
J: TRBJ2-3
V: TRBV27
D: NA

CDR3: CASGAGTANTGELFF
DNA: TGTGCTAGTGGGGCCGGGACAGCGAACACCGGGGAGCTGTTTTTT
size: NA
J: TRBJ2-2
V: TRBV12-5
D: TRBD1

CDR3: CARIIAGPSTDTQYF
DNA: TGTGCCAGGATAATAGCGGGCCCCAGCACAGATACGCAGTATTTT
size: NA
J: TRBJ2-3
V: TRBV5-4
D: TRBD2

CDR3: CASSQGIPGANYGYTF
DNA: TGTGCCAGCAGCCAAGGGATTCCGGGGGCGAACTATGGCTACACCTTC
size: NA
J: TRBJ1-2
V: TRBV14
D: NA

CDR3: CAIDGTGTSGEGQFF
DNA: TGTGCCATCGATGGGACCGGGACTAGCGGCGAGGGGCAGTTCTTC
size: NA
J: TRBJ2-1
V: TRBV27
D: TRBD2

CDR3: CASSEAGAGSSYEQYF
DNA: TGTGCCAGCAGTGAAGCGGGAGCGGGGAGCTCCTACGAGCAGTACTTC
size: NA
J: TRBJ2-7
V: TRBV6-1
D: TRBD2

CDR3: CASSLDVDQPQHF
DNA: TGTGCCAGCAGCTTGGATGTTGATCAGCCCCAGCATTTT
size: few
J: TRBJ1-5
V: TRBV5-4
D: NA

CDR3: CASSVDAADQETQYF
DNA: TGTGCCAGCAGCGTAGATGCGGCAGACCAAGAGACCCAGTACTTC
size: NA
J: TRBJ2-5
V: TRBV9
D: NA

CDR3: CASSTRGMNTEAFF
DNA: TGTGCCAGCAGCACAAGGGGGATGAACACTGAAGCTTTCTTT
size: NA
J: TRBJ1-1
V: TRBV2
D: NA

CDR3: CASSYRGGLALNEQFF
DNA: TGTGCCAGCAGTTACCGGGGGGGACTAGCCCTCAATGAGCAGTTCTTC
size: NA
J: TRBJ2-1
V: TRBV28
D: TRBD2

CDR3: CASRGNRVQDGYTF
DNA: TGTGCCAGCAGGGGGAACAGGGTGCAGGATGGCTACACCTTC
size: once
J: TRBJ1-2
V: TRBV6-4
D: NA

CDR3: CASPDRGGRSF
DNA: TGTGCCAGCCCCGATAGGGGCGGGAGGTCCTTC
size: once
J: TRBJ2-7
V: TRBV27
D: TRBD2

CDR3: CASSLVSAVAGGETQYF
DNA: TGTGCCAGCAGCTTAGTGAGTGCAGTTGCGGGAGGTGAGACCCAGTACTTC
size: NA
J: TRBJ2-5
V: TRBV7-8
D: TRBD2

CDR3: CASSMPGQGTDEQYF
DNA: TGTGCCAGCAGTATGCCGGGACAGGGGACGGACGAGCAGTACTTC
size: NA
J: TRBJ2-7
V: TRBV28
D: TRBD1

CDR3: CASSVGQGIDEQFF
DNA: TGTGCCAGCAGCGTGGGACAGGGGATCGATGAGCAGTTCTTC
size: NA
J: TRBJ2-1
V: TRBV9
D: TRBD1

CDR3: CASSPTGDTFYEQYF
DNA: TGTGCCAGCTCACCGACAGGGGACACTTTCTACGAGCAGTACTTC
size: NA
J: TRBJ2-7
V: TRBV18
D: TRBD1

CDR3: CASSLGGGASGYNEQFF
DNA: TGTGCCAGCAGCTTAGGCGGGGGCGCTAGCGGCTACAATGAGCAGTTCTTC
size: NA
J: TRBJ2-1
V: TRBV7-6
D: NA

CDR3: CSAIQSGEQYF
DNA: TGCAGTGCGATCCAGTCGGGCGAGCAGTACTTC
size: NA
J: TRBJ2-7
V: TRBV20-1
D: NA

CDR3: CASSPNGQGGSEQFF
DNA: TGTGCCAGCTCACCCAATGGACAGGGAGGTAGTGAGCAGTTCTTC
size: NA
J: TRBJ2-1
V: TRBV18
D: TRBD1

CDR3: CASSLKTGVDEQFF
DNA: TGTGCCAGCAGCTTAAAAACGGGAGTCGATGAGCAGTTCTTC
size: NA
J: TRBJ2-1
V: TRBV11-2
D: NA

CDR3: CASTPRGGGSGELFF
DNA: TGCGCCAGCACCCCGAGGGGAGGGGGCTCCGGGGAGCTGTTTTTT
size: NA
J: TRBJ2-2
V: TRBV5-1
D: NA

CDR3: CASSLVREGFYEQYF
DNA: TGTGCCAGCAGCTTAGTCCGGGAGGGATTCTACGAGCAGTACTTC
size: NA
J: TRBJ2-7
V: TRBV11-2
D: TRBD2

CDR3: CASSPNQGNEQYF
DNA: TGTGCCAGCAGCCCTAACCAAGGCAACGAGCAGTACTTC
size: NA
J: TRBJ2-7
V: TRBV7-7
D: NA

CDR3: CASSTSGSSSYEQYF
DNA: TGTGCCAGTAGCACCAGCGGGAGTAGCTCCTACGAGCAGTACTTC
size: once
J: TRBJ2-7
V: TRBV19
D: TRBD2

CDR3: CASSEGRGRETQYF
DNA: TGTGCCAGCAGTGAAGGTCGCGGGAGAGAGACCCAGTACTTC
size: once
J: TRBJ2-5
V: TRBV6-1
D: TRBD2